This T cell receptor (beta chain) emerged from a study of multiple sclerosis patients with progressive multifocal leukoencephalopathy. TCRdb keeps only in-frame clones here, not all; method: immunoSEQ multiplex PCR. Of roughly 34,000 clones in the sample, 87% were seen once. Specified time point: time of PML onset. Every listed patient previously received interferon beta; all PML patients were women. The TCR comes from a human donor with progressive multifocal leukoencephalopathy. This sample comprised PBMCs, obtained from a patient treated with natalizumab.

The CDR3 DNA sequence: TGTGCCAGCAGTCCCGGACAGGGGGGATCCGGGGAGCTGTTTTTT. Protein sequence: CASSPGQGGSGELFF. The rearrangement joins TRBV6-4 to TRBJ2-2, with 10 bases lining up with TRBD1. Germline V lookup: CDR1 MRHNA, CDR2 SNTAGT. V lost 5 bases, J lost 6 bases, and 6 bases stayed unmatched. This CDR3 has 15 amino acids.